These 15 T cell receptor beta chains were all obtained from the same sample, sequenced in a study of blood T cell repertoires in COVID-19. Here immunoSEQ multiplex PCR was the method, and the copy in TCRdb shows in-frame clones only, minus some. The data contain 60,000 to 70,000 clones, about 86% of them seen just once; the ten biggest clones take up over 1.1%. Sample: peripheral blood. The receptors originated from a woman aged 60-70 years with acute or convalescent COVID-19.

This chain uses TRBV19 with TRBJ1-1; TRBD1 agrees at 8 bases. The germline CDR1 and CDR2 sequences are LNHDA and SQIVND (reference sequence). The V and J ends lost 7 bases and 0 bases, in that order; junction bases with no gene match: 10. This CDR3 region has 16 residues. The CDR3 loop is CASIETGAGLNTEAFF. The CDR3, as DNA: TGTGCCAGTATCGAGACAGGGGCTGGCCTGAACACTGAAGCTTTCTTT.

This clone was detected only once. Because the CDR3's place on the DNA is in doubt, the DNA is left out and the CDR3 is given as listed by TCRdb. The chain carries TRBV6-6 and TRBJ1-2; the table names TRBD1, a call not compared with the DNA. Looked up from germline, CDR1 is MNHNY and CDR2 is SVGAGI (reference sequence). From its first to its last residue, the CDR3 has 14 amino acids. CDR3 sequence: CASSSSQGDYGYTF.

V gene TRBV5-1 combines with J gene TRBJ2-7; D remains ambiguous. Trimming removed 6 bases at V and 2 bases at J, with 12 bases between. The length of the CDR3 is 13 residues. Germline V gene sequence: CDR1 SGHRS, CDR2 YFSETQ. Written as DNA, the CDR3 is TGCGCCAGCAATATCGGAGACGCCTACGAGCAGTACTTC. It codes for CASNIGDAYEQYF.

In regard to this clone: Distinct nucleotide sequences in the sample also encode this CDR3. The chain carries TRBV7-8 and TRBJ1-5; 11 bases fit TRBD1. The CDR3 covers 15 residues. Germline CDR1 is SGHVS and CDR2 is FQNEAQ. Losses at the gene ends were 5 bases for V and 7 bases for J; bases not matched to a gene: 7. The CDR3, as DNA: TGTGCCAGCAGCCTAGGACAGGGGGCAGGCCAGCCCCAGCATTTT. Protein sequence: CASSLGQGAGQPQHF.

V gene TRBV5-1 combines with J gene TRBJ2-7; D call uncertain. The CDR3 is 12 amino acids. The germline V gene encodes CDR1 SGHRS and CDR2 YFSETQ. Trimming removed 4 bases at V and 3 bases at J, with 8 bases between. In DNA form, the CDR3 reads TGCGCCAGCAGCGTGGACGGCTACGAGCAGTACTTC. Translating it yields CASSVDGYEQYF.

The V call is TRBV19, the J call TRBJ2-5, with D possibly matching TRBD2 (6 bases). The germline gives CDR1 LNHDA, CDR2 SQIVND (reference sequence). CDR3 length: 14 residues. Trimming took 4 bases from V and 7 from J, leaving 16 bases between them. CDR3 sequence (DNA): TGTGCCAGTAGTACTTCTGGAGGGTTGGGGACCCAGTACTTC. Translation: CASSTSGGLGTQYF.

The V call is TRBV6-5, the J call TRBJ2-3; TRBD1 is a possible D gene (5 bases). Trimming pared 6 bases from V and 4 bases from J, leaving 8 bases between. The CDR3 totals 12 residues. CDR1 and CDR2 from the germline V gene are MNHEY and SVGAGI. CDR3 amino acids: CASRTTADTQYF. The CDR3 coding sequence is TGTGCCAGCAGAACGACAGCAGATACGCAGTATTTT.

This clone was found a few times. The V call is TRBV6-5, the J call TRBJ1-1, with 8 bases aligning to TRBD1. The CDR3 is 13 residues long. Germline V gene sequence: CDR1 MNHEY, CDR2 SVGAGI. Losses at the gene ends were 9 bases for V and 3 bases for J; bases not matched to a gene: 6. The DNA for the CDR3 is TGTGCCAGTAACAGGGGGGCGGACACTGAAGCTTTCTTT. Translating gives CASNRGADTEAFF.

The chain has TRBV7-3 and TRBJ2-2; 7 nucleotides agree with TRBD2. CDR3 length equals 19 residues. V lost 5 bases, J lost 6 bases, and 21 bases stayed unmatched. Germline CDR1 reads SGHTA; CDR2 reads FQGTGA. CDR3 residues: CASSPLFFRTRGAPGELFF. Written as DNA, the CDR3 is TGTGCCAGCAGCCCTTTATTTTTCAGGACTAGAGGGGCTCCCGGGGAGCTGTTTTTT.

This clone showed up just a few times. The chain is built from TRBV7-8 and TRBJ1-2, with TRBD1 matching 7 bases. The CDR3 has 16 residues. The J segment lost 7 bases and the V segment lost 1 base, leaving 12 bases of the junction unmatched. Per germline, CDR1 SGHVS and CDR2 FQNEAQ. The CDR3 spells CASSLGRDSRASGYTF. The CDR3 DNA follows: TGTGCCAGCAGCTTAGGGAGGGACAGCCGGGCAAGTGGCTACACCTTC.

This clone was counted only a few times. The chain employs TRBV7-3 and TRBJ2-7; TRBD2 might be the D (6 bases). The CDR3 consists of 13 residues. Trimming left V 5 bases short and J 7 bases short, with 15 bases between. In germline, CDR1 is SGHTA, CDR2 FQGTGA. CDR3 loop: CASSRSTAGEQYF. In DNA form, the CDR3 reads TGTGCCAGCAGCAGAAGTACGGCGGGGGAGCAGTACTTC.

The chain uses TRBV3-1 (or the pseudogene TRBV3-2) and TRBJ1-4; tentative D call: TRBD1 (6 bases). Trimming stripped 1 base from V and 8 bases from J, with 11 bases between. The CDR3 covers 14 residues. Germline CDR1 and CDR2: LGHDT and YNNKEL (reference sequence). The CDR3 DNA reads as TGTGCCAGCAGCCAAGGAGGGGGTAGAGAAAAACTGTTTTTT. Protein: CASSQGGGREKLFF.

The chain is built from TRBV10-3 and TRBJ2-7, with 10 bases lining up with TRBD2. The CDR3 sequence is 14 residues long. In germline, CDR1 is ENHRY, CDR2 SYGVKD. Unmatched junction bases numbered 5, after V lost 8 bases and J lost 1 base. The CDR3 loop is CAIRAGGRSYEQYF. As DNA, the CDR3 is TGTGCCATCCGAGCGGGAGGGCGATCCTACGAGCAGTACTTC.

The chain joins TRBV19 to TRBJ2-7; 8 bases are a match to TRBD1. The CDR3 is 16 amino acids. Germline CDR1 and CDR2: LNHDA and SQIVND (reference sequence). Trimming removed 3 bases from V and 2 bases from J; junction bases left unmatched: 9. The CDR3 spells CASSMSLRTGTYEQYF. DNA for the CDR3: TGTGCCAGTAGTATGTCCCTCAGGACAGGGACCTACGAGCAGTACTTC.

The chain recombines TRBV6-5 with TRBJ1-1, with 8 bases lining up with TRBD1. The CDR3 is made up of 14 amino acids. Germline CDR1 is MNHEY and CDR2 is SVGAGI. With V trimmed by 7 bases and J by 4 bases, 8 bases remained unmatched. CDR3 region: CASKQGQASTEAFF. CDR3 DNA sequence: TGTGCCAGCAAACAGGGACAGGCGAGCACTGAAGCTTTCTTT.